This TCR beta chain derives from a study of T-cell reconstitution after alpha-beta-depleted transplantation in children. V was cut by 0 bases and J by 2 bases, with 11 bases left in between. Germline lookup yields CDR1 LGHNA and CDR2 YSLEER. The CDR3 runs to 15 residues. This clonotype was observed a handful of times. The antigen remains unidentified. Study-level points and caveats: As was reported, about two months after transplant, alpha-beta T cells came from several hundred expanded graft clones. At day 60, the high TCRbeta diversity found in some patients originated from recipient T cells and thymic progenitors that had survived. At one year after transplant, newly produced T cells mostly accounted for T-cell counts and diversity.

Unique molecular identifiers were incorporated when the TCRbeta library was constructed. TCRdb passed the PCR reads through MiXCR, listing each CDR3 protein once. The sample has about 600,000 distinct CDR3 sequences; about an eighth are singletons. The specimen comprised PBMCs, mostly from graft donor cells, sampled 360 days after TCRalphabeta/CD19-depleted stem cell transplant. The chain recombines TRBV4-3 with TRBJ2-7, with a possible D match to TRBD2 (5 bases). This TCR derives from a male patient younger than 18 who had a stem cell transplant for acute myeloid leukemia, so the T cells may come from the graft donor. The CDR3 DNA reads TGCGCCAGCAGCCAAGATGTGGACGGGGCCTACGAGCAGTACTTC. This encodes CASSQDVDGAYEQYF.